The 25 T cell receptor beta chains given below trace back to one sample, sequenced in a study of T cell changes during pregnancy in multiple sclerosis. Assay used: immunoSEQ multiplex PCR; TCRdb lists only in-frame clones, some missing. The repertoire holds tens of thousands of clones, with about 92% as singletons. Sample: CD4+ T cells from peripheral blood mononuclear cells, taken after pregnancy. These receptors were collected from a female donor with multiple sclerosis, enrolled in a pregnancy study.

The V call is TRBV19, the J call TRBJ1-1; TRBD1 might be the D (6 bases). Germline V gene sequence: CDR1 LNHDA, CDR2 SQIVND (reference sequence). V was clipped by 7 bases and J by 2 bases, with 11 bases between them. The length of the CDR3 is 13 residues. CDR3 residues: CASTGHSNTEAFF. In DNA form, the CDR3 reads TGTGCCAGTACGGGACACTCTAACACTGAAGCTTTCTTT.

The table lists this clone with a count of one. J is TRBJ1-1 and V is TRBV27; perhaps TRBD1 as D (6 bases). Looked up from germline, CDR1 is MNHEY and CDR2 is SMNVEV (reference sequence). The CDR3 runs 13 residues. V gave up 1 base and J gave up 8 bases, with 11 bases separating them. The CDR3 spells CASSLWGGREAFF. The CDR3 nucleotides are TGTGCCAGCAGTTTATGGGGGGGGCGAGAAGCTTTCTTT.

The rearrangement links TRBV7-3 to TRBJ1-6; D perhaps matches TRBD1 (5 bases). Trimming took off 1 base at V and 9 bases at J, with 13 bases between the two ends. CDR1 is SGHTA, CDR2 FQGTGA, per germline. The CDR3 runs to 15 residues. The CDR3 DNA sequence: TGTGCCAGCAGCTTAATGGGCAGGGAGGGTTCACCCCTCCACTTT. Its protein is CASSLMGREGSPLHF. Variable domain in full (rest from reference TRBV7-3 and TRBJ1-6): GAGVSQTPSNKVTEKGKYVELRCDPISGHTALYWYRQSLGQGPEFLIYFQGTGAADDSGLPNDRFFAVRPEGSVSTLKIQRTERGDSAVYLCASSLMGREGSPLHFGNGTRLTVT.

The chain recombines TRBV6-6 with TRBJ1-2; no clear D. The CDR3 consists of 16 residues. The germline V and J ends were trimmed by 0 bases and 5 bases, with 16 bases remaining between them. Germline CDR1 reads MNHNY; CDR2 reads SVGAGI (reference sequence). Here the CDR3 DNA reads TGTGCCAGCAGTTACTCGGTTCGGGATTCGGGATATGGCTACACCTTC. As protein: CASSYSVRDSGYGYTF.

Here the CDR3 DNA reads TGTGCCATCACCTCGGGGGGGGTTATGGCAGATACGCAGTATTTT. It codes for CAITSGGVMADTQYF. This rearrangement joins TRBV10-3 to TRBJ2-3; 8 positions match TRBD2. Germline CDR1 is ENHRY and CDR2 is SYGVKD. V gave up 7 bases and J gave up 4 bases; unmatched junction bases: 10. The CDR3 length is 15 residues.

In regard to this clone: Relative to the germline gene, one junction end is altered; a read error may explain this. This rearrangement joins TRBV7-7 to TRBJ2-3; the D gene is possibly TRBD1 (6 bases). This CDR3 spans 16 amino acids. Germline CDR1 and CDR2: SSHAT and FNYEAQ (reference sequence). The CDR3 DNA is TGTGCTAGCAGCTCCTCCCTTAACAGGGTGATAGATACGCAGTATTTT. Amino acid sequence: CASSSSLNRVIDTQYF.

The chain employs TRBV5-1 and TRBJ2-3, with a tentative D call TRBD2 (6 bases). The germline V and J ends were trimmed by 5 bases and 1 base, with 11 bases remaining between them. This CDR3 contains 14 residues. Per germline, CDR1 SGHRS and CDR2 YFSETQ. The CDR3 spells CASRSGGGTDTQYF. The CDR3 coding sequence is TGCGCCAGCAGATCTGGCGGGGGCACAGATACGCAGTATTTT.

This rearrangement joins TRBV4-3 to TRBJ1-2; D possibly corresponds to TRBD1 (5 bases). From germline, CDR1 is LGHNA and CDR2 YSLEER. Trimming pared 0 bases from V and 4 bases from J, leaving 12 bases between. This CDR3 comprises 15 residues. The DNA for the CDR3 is TGCGCCAGCAGCCAAGATATAAGGGGCAGCTATGGCTACACCTTC. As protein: CASSQDIRGSYGYTF.

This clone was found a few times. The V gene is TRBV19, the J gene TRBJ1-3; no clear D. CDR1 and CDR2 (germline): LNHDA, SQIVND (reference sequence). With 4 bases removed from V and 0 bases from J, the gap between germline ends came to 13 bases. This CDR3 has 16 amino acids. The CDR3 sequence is CASSTNPGNSGNTIYF. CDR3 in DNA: TGTGCCAGTAGTACCAATCCCGGGAACTCTGGAAACACCATATATTTT.

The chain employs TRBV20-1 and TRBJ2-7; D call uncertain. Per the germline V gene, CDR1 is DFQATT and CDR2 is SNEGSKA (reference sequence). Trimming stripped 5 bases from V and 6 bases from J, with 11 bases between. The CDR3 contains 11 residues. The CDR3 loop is CSAPRYREQYF. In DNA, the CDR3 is TGCAGTGCTCCGAGGTATCGCGAGCAGTACTTC.

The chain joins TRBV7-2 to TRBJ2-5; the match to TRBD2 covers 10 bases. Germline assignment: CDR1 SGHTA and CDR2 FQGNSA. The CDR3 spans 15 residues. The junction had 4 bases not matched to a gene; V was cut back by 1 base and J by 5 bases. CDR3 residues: CASSLEAGGPETQYF. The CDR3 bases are TGTGCCAGCAGCTTAGAAGCGGGGGGGCCTGAGACCCAGTACTTC.

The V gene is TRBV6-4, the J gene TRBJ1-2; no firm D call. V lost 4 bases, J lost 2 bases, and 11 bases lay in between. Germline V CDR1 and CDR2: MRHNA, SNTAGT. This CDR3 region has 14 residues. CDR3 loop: CASSVGPGNYGYTF. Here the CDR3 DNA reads TGTGCCAGCAGTGTTGGTCCGGGGAACTATGGCTACACCTTC.

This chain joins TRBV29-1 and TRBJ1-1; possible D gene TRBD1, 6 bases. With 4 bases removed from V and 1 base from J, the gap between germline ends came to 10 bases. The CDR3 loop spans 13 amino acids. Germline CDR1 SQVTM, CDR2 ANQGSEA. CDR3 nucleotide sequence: TGCAGCGTTGGTCAGGGGACGAACACTGAAGCTTTCTTT. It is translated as CSVGQGTNTEAFF.

The CDR3 protein is CASSPSGSYEQYF. The CDR3 DNA follows: TGTGCCAGCAGCCCAAGCGGGTCCTACGAGCAGTACTTC. The gene calls are TRBV27 and TRBJ2-7; D possibly corresponds to TRBD2 (6 bases). CDR3 length equals 13 residues. The V and J ends lost 6 bases and 1 base respectively, with 10 bases between them. Looked up from germline, CDR1 is MNHEY and CDR2 is SMNVEV (reference sequence).

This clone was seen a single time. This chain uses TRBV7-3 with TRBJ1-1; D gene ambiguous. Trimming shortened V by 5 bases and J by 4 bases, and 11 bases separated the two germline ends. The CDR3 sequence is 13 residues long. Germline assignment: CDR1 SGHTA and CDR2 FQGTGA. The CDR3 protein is CASSANSGTEAFF. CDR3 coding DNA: TGTGCCAGCAGCGCCAACAGCGGCACTGAAGCTTTCTTT.

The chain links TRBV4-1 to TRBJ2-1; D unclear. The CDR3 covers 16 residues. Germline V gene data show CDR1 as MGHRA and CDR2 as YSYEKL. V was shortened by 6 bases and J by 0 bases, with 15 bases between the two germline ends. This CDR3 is CASSLKSPSSYNEQFF. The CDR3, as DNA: TGCGCCAGCAGTTTAAAGAGTCCGAGCTCCTACAATGAGCAGTTCTTC.

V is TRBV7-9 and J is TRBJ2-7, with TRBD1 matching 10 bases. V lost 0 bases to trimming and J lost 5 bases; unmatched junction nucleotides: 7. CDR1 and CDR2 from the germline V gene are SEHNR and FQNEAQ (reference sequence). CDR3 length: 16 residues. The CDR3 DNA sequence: TGTGCCAGCAGCTTAGCTGGGGACAGGGGAGTGAACGAGCAGTACTTC. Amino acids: CASSLAGDRGVNEQYF.

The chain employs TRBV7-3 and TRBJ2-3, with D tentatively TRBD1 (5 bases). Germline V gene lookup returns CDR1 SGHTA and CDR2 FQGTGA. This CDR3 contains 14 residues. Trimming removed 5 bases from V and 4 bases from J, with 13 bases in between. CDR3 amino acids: CASSNSRVSDTQYF. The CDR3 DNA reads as TGTGCCAGCAGCAATTCCAGGGTCTCAGATACGCAGTATTTT.

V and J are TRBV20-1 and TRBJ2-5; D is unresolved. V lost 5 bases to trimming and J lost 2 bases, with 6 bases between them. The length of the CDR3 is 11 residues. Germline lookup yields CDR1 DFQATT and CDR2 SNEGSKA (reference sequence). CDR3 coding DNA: TGCAGTGCTGCGGAACAAGAGACCCAGTACTTC. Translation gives CSAAEQETQYF.

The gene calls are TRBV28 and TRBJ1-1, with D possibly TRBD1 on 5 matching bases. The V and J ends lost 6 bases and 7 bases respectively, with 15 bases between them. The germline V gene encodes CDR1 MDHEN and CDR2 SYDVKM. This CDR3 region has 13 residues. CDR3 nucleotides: TGTGCCAGCAGAGGGGCCGACGGGGGTGAAGCTTTCTTT. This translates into CASRGADGGEAFF.

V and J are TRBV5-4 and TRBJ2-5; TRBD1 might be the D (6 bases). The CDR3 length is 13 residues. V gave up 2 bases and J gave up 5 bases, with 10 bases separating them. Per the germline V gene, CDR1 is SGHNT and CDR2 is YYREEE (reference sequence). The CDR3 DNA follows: TGTGCCAGCAGCTTCGACAGGAGGGAGACCCAGTACTTC. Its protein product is CASSFDRRETQYF. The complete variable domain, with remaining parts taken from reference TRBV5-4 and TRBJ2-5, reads ETGVTQSPTHLIKTRGQQVTLRCSSQSGHNTVSWYQQALGQGPQFIFQYYREEENGRGNFPPRFSGLQFPNYSSELNVNALELDDSALYLCASSFDRRETQYFGPGTRLLVL.

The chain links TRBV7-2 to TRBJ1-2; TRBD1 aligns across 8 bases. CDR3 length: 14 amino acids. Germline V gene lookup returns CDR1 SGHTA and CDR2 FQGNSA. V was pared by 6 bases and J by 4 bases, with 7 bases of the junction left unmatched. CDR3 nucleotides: TGTGCCAGCAGTTTTGACAGGGGCAGCTATGGCTACACCTTC. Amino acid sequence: CASSFDRGSYGYTF.

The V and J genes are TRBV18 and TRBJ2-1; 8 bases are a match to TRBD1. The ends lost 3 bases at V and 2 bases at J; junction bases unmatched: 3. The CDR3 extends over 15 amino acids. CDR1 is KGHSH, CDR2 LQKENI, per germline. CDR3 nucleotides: TGTGCCAGCTCACCGACAGGGGTTACCTACAATGAGCAGTTCTTC. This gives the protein CASSPTGVTYNEQFF. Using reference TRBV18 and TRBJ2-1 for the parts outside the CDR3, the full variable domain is NAGVMQNPRHLVRRRGQEARLRCSPMKGHSHVYWYRQLPEEGLKFMVYLQKENIIDESGMPKERFSAEFPKEGPSILRIQQVVRGDSAAYFCASSPTGVTYNEQFFGPGTRLTVL.

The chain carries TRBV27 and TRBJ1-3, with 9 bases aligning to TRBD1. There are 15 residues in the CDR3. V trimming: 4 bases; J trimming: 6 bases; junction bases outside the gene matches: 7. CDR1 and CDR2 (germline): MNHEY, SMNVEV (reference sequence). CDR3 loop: CASSSPGQGKNTIYF. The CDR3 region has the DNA TGTGCCAGCAGTTCCCCGGGACAGGGAAAAAACACCATATATTTT.

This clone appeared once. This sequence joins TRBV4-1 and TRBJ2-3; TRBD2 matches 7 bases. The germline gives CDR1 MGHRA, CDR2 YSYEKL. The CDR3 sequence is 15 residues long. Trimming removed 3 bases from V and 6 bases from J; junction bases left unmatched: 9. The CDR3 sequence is CASSQKAGPGDTQYF. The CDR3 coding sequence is TGCGCCAGCAGCCAGAAAGCGGGGCCAGGGGATACGCAGTATTTT.